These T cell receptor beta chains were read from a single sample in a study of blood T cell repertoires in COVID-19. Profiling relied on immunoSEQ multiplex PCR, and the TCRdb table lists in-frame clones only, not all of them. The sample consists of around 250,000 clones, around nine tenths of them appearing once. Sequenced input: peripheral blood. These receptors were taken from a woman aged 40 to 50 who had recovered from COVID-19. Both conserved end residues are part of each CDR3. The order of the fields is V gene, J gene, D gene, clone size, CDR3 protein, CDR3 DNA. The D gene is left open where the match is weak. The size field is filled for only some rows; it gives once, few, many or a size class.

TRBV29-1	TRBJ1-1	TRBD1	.	CSVRQGVLNTEAFF	TGCAGCGTTAGACAGGGGGTCCTAAACACTGAAGCTTTCTTT
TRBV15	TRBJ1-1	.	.	CATSRDRQGEAFF	TGTGCCACCAGCAGAGATCGGCAGGGTGAAGCTTTCTTT
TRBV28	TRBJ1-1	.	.	CASSSRGLTEAFF	TGTGCCAGCAGTTCCCGAGGGTTAACTGAAGCTTTCTTT
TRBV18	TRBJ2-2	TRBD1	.	CASSPRTGENTGELFF	TGTGCCAGCTCGCCTAGGACAGGGGAAAACACCGGGGAGCTGTTTTTT
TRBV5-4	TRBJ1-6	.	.	CASSPTASYNSPLHF	TGTGCCAGCAGCCCTACCGCGTCCTATAATTCACCCCTCCACTTT
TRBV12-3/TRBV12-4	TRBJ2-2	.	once	CASNRGTGELFF	TGTGCCAGCAATAGGGGCACCGGGGAGCTGTTTTTT
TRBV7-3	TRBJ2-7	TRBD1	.	CASSPHSGTAAYEQYF	TGTGCCAGCAGCCCCCACTCCGGGACAGCTGCCTACGAGCAGTACTTC
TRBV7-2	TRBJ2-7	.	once	CASSWDLTSSYEQYF	TGTGCCAGCAGCTGGGACTTAACTAGCTCCTACGAGCAGTACTTC
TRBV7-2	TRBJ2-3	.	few	CASSPGSDRDTQYF	TGTGCCAGCAGCCCCGGGAGTGACAGAGATACGCAGTATTTT
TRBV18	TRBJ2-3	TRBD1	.	CASSPNRGQDTQYF	TGTGCCAGCTCACCCAACAGGGGGCAAGATACGCAGTATTTT
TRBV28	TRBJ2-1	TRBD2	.	CASNPLAGGQFF	TGTGCCAGCAACCCCTTAGCGGGAGGGCAGTTCTTC
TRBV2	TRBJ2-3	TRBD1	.	CASSRSGQGRDTQYF	TGTGCCAGCAGTCGATCGGGACAGGGTCGGGATACGCAGTATTTT
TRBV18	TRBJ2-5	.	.	CASSLLQETQYF	TGTGCCAGCTCACTTCTCCAAGAGACCCAGTACTTC
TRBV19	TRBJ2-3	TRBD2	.	CASKPSGGTDTQYF	TGTGCCAGTAAGCCTAGCGGGGGCACAGATACGCAGTATTTT
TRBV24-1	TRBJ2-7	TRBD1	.	CATSDPGTGYEQYF	TGTGCCACCAGTGATCCCGGGACAGGCTACGAGCAGTACTTC
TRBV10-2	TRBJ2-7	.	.	CASRDGTGTYEQYF	TGCGCCAGCAGAGATGGAACAGGTACCTACGAGCAGTACTTC
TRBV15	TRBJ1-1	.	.	CATSMGQGAEAFF	TGTGCCACCAGCATGGGTCAGGGCGCTGAAGCTTTCTTT
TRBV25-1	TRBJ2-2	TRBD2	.	CASSDGGTSGSRTGELFF	TGTGCCAGCAGTGATGGTGGGACTAGCGGGAGTCGGACCGGGGAGCTGTTTTTT
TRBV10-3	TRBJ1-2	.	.	CAISESKPGDYGYTF	TGTGCCATCAGTGAGTCGAAACCGGGAGACTATGGCTACACCTTC
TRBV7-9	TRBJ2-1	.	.	CASSFRGSSYNEQFF	TGTGCCAGCAGCTTTCGGGGGAGCTCCTACAATGAGCAGTTCTTC